Below, one T cell receptor beta chain is given with its context. What this receptor recognizes is not known. No much larger clonotype is one base removed from it; base qualities were not supplied. This entry is derived from a study of blood T cell repertoires in COVID-19 (dated by TCRdb to the early 2020s). Describing the broader study: Samples from collaborators originated in the United States, Italy and Spain and spanned both the acute and convalescent phases of COVID-19. The repertoires were made available in a free public database intended to serve as a resource for research on the immune response to SARS-CoV-2. Nearly every sample came with metadata listing a de-identified subject ID, COVID-19 status, age in years and sex. Samples came from the ongoing ImmuneRACE study (first 160 participants) plus 1,254 subjects from 6 global collaborators. The material from the prospective study consisted of cDNA or gDNA derived from T cells, B-cell-depleted T cells, or PBMCs. Deeply sampled blood TCRbeta repertoires from subjects exposed to, actively infected with, or recovered from COVID-19 were included in the dataset. HLA class I and class II types, where available, came from metadata supplied by the sample provider rather than from assay-based typing. Broader findings and caveats from the paper: The quantity of clinical and demographic metadata differed by source and by participant and was supplied without curation.

Ends trimmed: V by 4 bases, J by 8 bases; bases unmatched to a gene: 4. The CDR3, cysteine through phenylalanine, is 13 amino acids long. Only the CDR3 region is kept as DNA, spanning 39 bases read in frame from base 1. The germline V gene (reference sequence) gives CDR1 as WNHNN and CDR2 as SYGVQD. The immunoSEQ Assay, a bias-controlled multiplex PCR, was used to amplify TCRbeta CDR3 regions from genomic DNA. Concerning the study's data processing: The number of nucleated cells in each sample was estimated by amplification of reference gene primers within the assay. Sequence reads were collapsed and filtered to measure the absolute abundance of every unique TCRbeta CDR3 rearrangement. Productive Simpson clonality was computed per sample as the square root of Simpson's diversity index over productive rearrangements. Entries here come from immuneACCESS through TCRdb and include only in-frame sequences with V and J called. Some clones fail to appear in such tables; in the studies checked, an unresolved V gene covers under half of the shortfall, and the cause of the remainder is unknown. From that table come the V and J calls and clone size; the DNA was used to work out D and trimming. Here the sample has 150,000 to 200,000 clones; 81% occur a single time. The ten largest clones take up roughly a tenth of the sample.

Each collaborating institution followed its own protocols to collect whole blood in K2EDTA tubes. Collaborator samples were shipped for TCRbeta analysis as frozen whole blood, isolated PBMCs, or DNA extracted from either sample type. The chain couples TRBV10-1 to TRBJ1-2; 10 middle bases align to TRBD1. Sequencing was done on a sample of peripheral blood. This TCR derives from a human donor in a cohort sampled during active COVID-19. The DNA sequence reads TGCGCCAGCAGTGCTGACAGGGGGCAAGGCTACACCTTC. Protein translation: CASSADRGQGYTF.